Following are 4 T cell receptor beta chains from one sample sequenced in a study of blood T cell repertoires in COVID-19 (dated by TCRdb to about 2020). The library came from the immunoSEQ multiplex PCR assay. TCRdb mirrors the immuneACCESS table, restricted to in-frame sequences. Some clones are absent from its copies; in checked studies, under half trace to an unresolved V gene, and the reason for the others is unknown. The sample table shows 200,000 to 300,000 clones, and just over 85% are seen once. The ten largest make up approximately 1.3% of the sample. What was sequenced was peripheral blood. The receptors shown here come from a man older than 75 with acute or convalescent COVID-19.

V and J are TRBV6-6 and TRBJ1-4; 9 nucleotides align to TRBD1. CDR1 is MNHNY, CDR2 SVGAGI, per germline (reference sequence). The CDR3 covers 15 residues. Trimming removed 6 bases from V and 8 bases from J; junction bases left unmatched: 10. The CDR3: CASRPGQGHREKLFF. The CDR3 bases are TGTGCCAGCAGACCGGGACAGGGACATCGAGAAAAACTGTTTTTT.

This clone was recorded a few times. This chain uses TRBV7-6 with TRBJ2-2; possible D gene TRBD1, 6 bases. The length of the CDR3 is 17 residues. V was cut by 4 bases and J by 1 base, with 16 bases left in between. Germline V lookup: CDR1 SGHVS, CDR2 FNYEAQ. CDR3 coding DNA: TGTGCCAGCAGCTATGACAGGAGACCGATGAACACCGGGGAGCTGTTTTTT. It yields the protein CASSYDRRPMNTGELFF.

V and J are TRBV18 and TRBJ2-6; unclear D gene. Trimming pared 2 bases from V and 1 base from J, leaving 9 bases between. Germline V CDR1 and CDR2: KGHSH, LQKENI. The CDR3 extends over 16 amino acids. Written as DNA, the CDR3 is TGTGCCAGCTCACCAGGAGTAAGGTCTGGGGCCAACGTCCTGACTTTC. Translation gives CASSPGVRSGANVLTF.

The chain couples TRBV5-4 to TRBJ1-4, with 7 bases that match TRBD1. This CDR3 region has 16 residues. J gave up 0 bases and V 2 bases, and 4 bases lay outside the gene matches. Germline lookup yields CDR1 SGHNT and CDR2 YYREEE (reference sequence). In nucleotides, the CDR3 is TGTGCCAGCAGCTTAAGGACAGGCACAACTAATGAAAAACTGTTTTTT. It encodes CASSLRTGTTNEKLFF.